The clone carrying this TCR beta chain has only a few counts. What it binds is not known. TCRdb used MiXCR to reprocess the RACE reads, holding one entry per CDR3 protein. The data show approximately 50,000 distinct CDR3 sequences, with over 9.5% seen just once and roughly 17% held by the top ten. This entry comes from a study of human T cells and chemical hapten exposure. Study overall: Upper inner arm skin measuring around 2 cm by around 2 cm received 2% DPC for sensitization. Patch tests delivered 0.01% DPC to the upper back and were evaluated at 6 days.

Time point given: patch test 3, about 24 weeks after DPC sensitization. Treatment denoted: therapeutic diphenylcyclopropenone sensitization with weekly scalp DPC. Unfractionated whole blood was the source of the extracted total RNA. Broader study findings: No change in TCRs above 1 in 1000 frequency was produced by DPC sensitization.

The germline V gene encodes CDR1 SGHNT and CDR2 YYREEE (reference sequence). The CDR3 covers 14 residues. The V and J ends lost 6 bases and 7 bases, in that order; junction bases with no gene match: 9. The chain is built from TRBV5-4 and TRBJ1-4; 7 bases map to TRBD1. Sequences were derived from whole blood, sampled in connection with sensitization to the hapten diphenylcyclopropenone (DPC). The TCR sequence derives from a woman aged 40 to 49 with alopecia areata. Some clones in this sample may be carry-over from other donors' samples. CDR3 nucleotides: TGTGCCAGCACCATGAAGGGGGCGGGTGAAAAACTGTTTTTT. Translation gives CASTMKGAGEKLFF.